The clone carrying this T cell receptor beta chain was seen more than once but under ten times. What it binds is unknown. This sample is part of a study of cytomegalovirus exposure and HLA in healthy donors. Looking at the study overall: The same platform as the approximately 640 first-cohort repertoires was used for the 95 to 150 validation repertoires, a later analysis reported.

Study outcomes and limitations: A list of approximately 160 TCR beta chains associated with cytomegalovirus was given. Rare TCR sequences dominated, though some public TCRs recurred in many donors. High specificity and sensitivity for cytomegalovirus status were reported for the classifier.

Profiling relied on immunoSEQ multiplex PCR, and the TCRdb table lists in-frame clones only, not all of them. The sample includes about 110,000 clones, around 89% of them seen just once. Germline CDR1 reads SGHRS; CDR2 reads YFSETQ. Trimming took off 3 bases at V and 8 bases at J, with 9 bases between the two ends. The CDR3 totals 13 residues. Sequenced material: PBMCs. The chain carries TRBV5-1 and TRBJ1-6; a weak D match, TRBD1 (6 bases). This receptor was obtained from a woman aged 30 to 39 in good health and CMV-seropositive. In DNA, the CDR3 is TGCGCCAGCAGCTCGGACAGCTATTCACCCCTCCACTTT. Protein sequence: CASSSDSYSPLHF.